The TCR beta chain described here comes from a study of CD8 T cells in ankylosing spondylitis. Study-wide results and limits: Existing reports had already noted some motif variants in reactive arthritis synovial fluid and blood. As reported, disease-linked clones showed significant enrichment in matched ankylosing spondylitis synovial fluid. In ankylosing spondylitis blood, a motif of roughly eight highly homologous TCR beta variants appeared characteristic.

Germline lookup yields CDR1 SGHAT and CDR2 FQNNGV. The CDR3 consists of 18 residues. The ends were cut back, 5 bases at V and 8 bases at J, with 28 bases in the middle. It was by quantitative 5'-RACE with molecular barcodes that TCR beta libraries were made. TCRdb re-analysed the 5' RACE reads in MiXCR, keeping a single row per CDR3 protein. This sample has fewer than 650,000 distinct CDR3 sequences, with approximately 11% found just once. In regard to this clonotype: As yet, its antigen is unknown.

This sequence joins TRBV11-2 and TRBJ2-1; D is perhaps TRBD2 (5 bases). Sample: blood, either unsorted or a sorted T cell fraction (not recorded which). This receptor was obtained from a male donor with ankylosing spondylitis. CDR3 loop: CASSLERILWTSSDEQFF. CDR3 sequence (DNA): TGTGCCAGCAGCCTGGAGCGGATTCTTTGGACCTCAAGCGATGAGCAGTTCTTC.